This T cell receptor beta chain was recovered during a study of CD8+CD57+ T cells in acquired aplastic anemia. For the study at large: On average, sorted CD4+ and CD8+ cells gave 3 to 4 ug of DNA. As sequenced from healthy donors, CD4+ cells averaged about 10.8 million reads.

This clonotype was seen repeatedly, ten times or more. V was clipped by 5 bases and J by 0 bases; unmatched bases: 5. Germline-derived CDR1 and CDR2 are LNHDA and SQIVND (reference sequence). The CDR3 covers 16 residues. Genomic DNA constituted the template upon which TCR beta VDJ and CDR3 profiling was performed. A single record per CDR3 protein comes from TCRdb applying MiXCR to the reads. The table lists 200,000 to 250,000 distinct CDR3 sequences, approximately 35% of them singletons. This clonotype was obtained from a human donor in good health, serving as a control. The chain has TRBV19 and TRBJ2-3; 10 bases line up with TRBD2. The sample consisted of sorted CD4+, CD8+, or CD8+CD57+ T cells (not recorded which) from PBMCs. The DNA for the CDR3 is TGTGCCAGTAGTGCAGGACTAGCGGCTAGCACAGATACGCAGTATTTT. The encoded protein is CASSAGLAASTDTQYF.